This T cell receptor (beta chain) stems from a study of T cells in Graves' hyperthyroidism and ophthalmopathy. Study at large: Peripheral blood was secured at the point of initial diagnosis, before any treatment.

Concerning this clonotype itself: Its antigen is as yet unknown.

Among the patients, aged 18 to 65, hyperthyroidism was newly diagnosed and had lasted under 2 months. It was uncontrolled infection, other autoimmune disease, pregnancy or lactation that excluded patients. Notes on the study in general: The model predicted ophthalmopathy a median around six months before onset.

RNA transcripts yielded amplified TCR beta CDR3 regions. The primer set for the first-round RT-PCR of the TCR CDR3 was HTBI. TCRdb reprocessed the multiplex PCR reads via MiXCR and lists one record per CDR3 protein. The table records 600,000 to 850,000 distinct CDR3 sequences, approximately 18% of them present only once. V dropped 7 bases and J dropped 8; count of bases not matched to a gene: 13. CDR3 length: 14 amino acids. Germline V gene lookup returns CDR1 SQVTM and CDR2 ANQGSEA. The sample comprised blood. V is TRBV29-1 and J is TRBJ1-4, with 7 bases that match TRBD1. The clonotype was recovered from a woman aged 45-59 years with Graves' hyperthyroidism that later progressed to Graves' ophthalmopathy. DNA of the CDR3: TGCAGCGCACTACAGGGGACCAGAGGCGAAAAACTGTTTTTT. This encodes CSALQGTRGEKLFF.